This T cell receptor (beta chain) appears in the sequencing data of a study of cytomegalovirus exposure and HLA in healthy donors. V dropped 6 bases and J dropped 9; count of bases not matched to a gene: 3. Germline V gene sequence: CDR1 MNHNS, CDR2 SASEGT. The CDR3 runs 14 residues. Using immunoSEQ multiplex PCR, the repertoire was profiled, and TCRdb retains in-frame clones only, with some absent. The sample consists of some 140,000 clones, approximately 85% of them appearing once. The sequence derives from a woman in her thirties in good health and CMV-seronegative. Sequenced input: PBMCs. The chain has TRBV6-1 and TRBJ2-1, with 15 bases lining up with TRBD2. The CDR3 DNA reads as TGTGCCAGCAGAGGACTAGCGGGGGGGATTGAGCAGTTCTTC. Its translation: CASRGLAGGIEQFF.